One T cell receptor beta chain is described in this entry. Its antigen is still unknown. The CDR3 consists of 13 residues. CDR1 and CDR2 from the germline V gene are MNHEY and SVGAGI. With 5 bases removed from V and 11 bases from J, the gap between germline ends came to 13 bases. This table comes from immunoSEQ multiplex PCR, and its TCRdb copy is limited to in-frame clones, with some not included. There are 84,000 or so clones in the sample; roughly 82% occur only once, and about 2.7% lies in the top ten. The sample belongs to a study of OX40 agonist ivuxolimab in advanced cancers. Looking at the study overall: Three patients, one with hepatocellular carcinoma and two with cutaneous melanoma, responded partially. Study-wide points: Researchers did not establish what antigens the expanded peripheral T cells target.

Source: CD4+ or CD8+ T cells sorted from blood, taken in a trial of the OX40 agonist ivuxolimab. This sequence joins TRBV6-5 and TRBJ1-6; possibly TRBD1 for D (5 bases). This receptor was taken from an adult with an advanced solid tumor such as melanoma, head and neck, liver or kidney cancer. CDR3 nucleotide sequence: TGTGCCAGCAGTCCTACAGGATTCACACCCCTCCACTTT. This sequence encodes CASSPTGFTPLHF.